Detailed here is one TCR beta chain. This table comes from immunoSEQ multiplex PCR, and its TCRdb copy is limited to in-frame clones, with some not included. The sample consists of under 20,000 clones, around 90% of them appearing once. This entry comes from a study of graft-versus-host responses after intestinal transplantation. CDR1 LNHNV and CDR2 YYDKDF come from the germline V gene (reference sequence). V lost 0 bases to trimming and J lost 3 bases, with 3 bases between them. The CDR3 sequence is 12 residues long. This TCR derives from a human patient who received an intestinal transplant, so some T cells may come from the graft donor. J is TRBJ2-7 and V is TRBV15, with unresolved D. The sequenced sample was PBMCs, obtained more than 350 days after transplant. CDR3 in amino acids: CATSRDFYEQYF. CDR3 coding DNA: TGTGCCACCAGCAGAGATTTCTACGAGCAGTACTTC.